This is a list of T cell receptor beta chains from one sample in a study of cytomegalovirus exposure and HLA in healthy donors. This table comes from immunoSEQ multiplex PCR, and its TCRdb copy is limited to in-frame clones, with some not included. The sample lists more than 90,000 clones, approximately 80% occurring once. The sequenced material came from PBMCs. These receptors all come from a man aged 45-65 years in good health and CMV-seropositive. The CDR3 runs from the conserved cysteine through the conserved F or W. Fields, in order: J gene, V gene, clone size, D gene, CDR3 DNA, CDR3 protein. The D gene is left open where the match is weak. Expanded clones are given a class, and other clones once, few, many or no size at all.

>TRBJ2-7|TRBV7-2|-|-
TGTGCCAGCAGCCCCCAGGGCACACCATTCTACGAGCAGTACTTC
CASSPQGTPFYEQYF
>TRBJ2-6|TRBV29-1|-|TRBD1
TGCAGCGTAGACAGGGGCGGAGGGGCCAACGTCCTGACTTTC
CSVDRGGGANVLTF
>TRBJ2-1|TRBV19|few|TRBD2
TGTGCCAGTAGTAAGGAGGGCCCGTTGGCTAGCGGGAGCTCAGGGCAGTTCTTC
CASSKEGPLASGSSGQFF
>TRBJ1-6|TRBV5-4|few|-
TGTGCCAGCAGCGCCTGGACCGGGGGAATGGACTCACCCCTCCACTTT
CASSAWTGGMDSPLHF
>TRBJ2-3|TRBV5-1|-|TRBD2
TGCGCCAGCAGCCCCGGGGGGGGCACAGATACGCAGTATTTT
CASSPGGGTDTQYF
>TRBJ1-6|TRBV25-1|-|-
TGTGCCAGCAGTGAACCAACAGGGTGGGGTTCACCCCTCCACTTT
CASSEPTGWGSPLHF
>TRBJ1-1|TRBV5-5|-|-
TGTGCCAGCAGCCTGATTTCTGAACGGACTGAAGCTTTCTTT
CASSLISERTEAFF
>TRBJ1-1|TRBV5-1|-|-
TGCGCCAGCAGCTTGGCCGGTCCCTCAGGGGACACTGAAGCTTTCTTT
CASSLAGPSGDTEAFF
>TRBJ1-2|TRBV4-1|-|-
TGCGCCAGCAGCCAAGGTTGGGGAGGAAATTATGGCTACACCTTC
CASSQGWGGNYGYTF
>TRBJ1-5|TRBV19|few|-
TGTGCCAGTAGTATAGATCGACAGGTTTTGGTTCAGCCCCAGCATTTT
CASSIDRQVLVQPQHF
>TRBJ2-1|TRBV19|-|TRBD1
TGTGCCAGTAGTGTTGACAGGGTTGCTGAGCAGTTCTTC
CASSVDRVAEQFF
>TRBJ2-2|TRBV10-1|-|TRBD2
TGCGCCAGCAGTGAAGGTAGCGGGACCACCGGGGAGCTGTTTTTT
CASSEGSGTTGELFF
>TRBJ2-1|TRBV5-1|-|TRBD2
TGCGCCAGCAGCACACCTTCTCCGGGACTAGCGGGGAGCTCCTACAATGAGCAGTTCTTC
CASSTPSPGLAGSSYNEQFF
>TRBJ1-2|TRBV18|-|-
TGTGCCAGCTCACCCGGAATTGTGCGGAACTATGGCTACACCTTC
CASSPGIVRNYGYTF
>TRBJ2-5|TRBV5-1|-|-
TGCGCCAGCAGCTTGGTGGTTAGGGACTACCAAGAGACCCAGTACTTC
CASSLVVRDYQETQYF
>TRBJ1-2|TRBV7-6|few|TRBD1
TGTGCCAGCAGCTTGGGTAGGACAGGTGGTTATGGCTACACCTTC
CASSLGRTGGYGYTF
>TRBJ2-2|TRBV11-2|few|TRBD2
TGTGCCAGCAGCTTAGGTCTAGCGGGAGGTACCGGGGAGCTGTTTTTT
CASSLGLAGGTGELFF
>TRBJ1-1|TRBV5-4|-|TRBD1
TGTGCCAGCAGCTTCGACAGGGGGAGTACTGAAGCTTTCTTT
CASSFDRGSTEAFF
>TRBJ1-4|TRBV19|-|-
TGTGCCAGTAGTATTCAACAGACGACTAATGAAAAACTGTTTTTT
CASSIQQTTNEKLFF
>TRBJ1-4|TRBV6-5|-|TRBD1
TGTGCCAGCAGTTTAGACAGGGGAAATGAAAAACTGTTTTTT
CASSLDRGNEKLFF
>TRBJ1-4|TRBV30|few|-
TGTGCCTTGGAGGTAGGGAATGAAAAACTGTTTTTT
CALEVGNEKLFF
>TRBJ1-2|TRBV11-2|-|TRBD1
TGTGCCAGCAGCTTAGATCGCGCGGACAGGGGATACGGCTACACCTTC
CASSLDRADRGYGYTF
>TRBJ2-5|TRBV5-4|-|TRBD2
TGTGCCAGCAGCAGGGAGGGCCTCTGGGAGACCCAGTACTTC
CASSREGLWETQYF
>TRBJ2-1|TRBV7-6|-|-
TGTGCCAGCAGCCTTGACTGGTCGGGCAATGAGCAGTTCTTC
CASSLDWSGNEQFF
>TRBJ2-4|TRBV30|-|-
TGTGCCTGCAGGGGTCCTTGGGGGAACATTCAGTACTTC
CACRGPWGNIQYF
>TRBJ1-5|TRBV19|-|-
TGTGCCAGTAACTCTGGGGCGACCCGGCTCTATAGCAATCAGCCCCAGCATTTT
CASNSGATRLYSNQPQHF
>TRBJ2-2|TRBV19|-|-
TGTGCCAGTAGTACCCCGGGACTCCACCCCAACACCGGGGAGCTGTTTTTT
CASSTPGLHPNTGELFF
>TRBJ2-7|TRBV18|-|TRBD2
TGTGCCAGCTCACCGGGACTAGCACGCCCCGAGCAGTACTTC
CASSPGLARPEQYF
>TRBJ1-5|TRBV7-9|-|-
TGTGCCAGCAGCTTAGCCCTCAATCAGCCCCAGCATTTT
CASSLALNQPQHF
>TRBJ2-7|TRBV29-1|-|TRBD2
TGCAGCGCATTAACTAGCGGGGTCTACGAGCAGTACTTC
CSALTSGVYEQYF
>TRBJ2-2|TRBV28|-|-
TGTGCCAGCAGCCCCCTCGGGCAGGGGGGTACCGGGGAGCTGTTTTTT
CASSPLGQGGTGELFF
>TRBJ1-6|TRBV27|-|-
TGTGCCAGCAGTTTATTAGCGGGTTCCTATAATTCACCCCTCCACTTT
CASSLLAGSYNSPLHF
>TRBJ2-5|TRBV5-6|few|TRBD2
TGTGCCAGCAGCTACCGGACTAGCGGGAGGGGAGAGACCCAGTACTTC
CASSYRTSGRGETQYF
>TRBJ1-6|TRBV27|-|TRBD1
TGTGCCAGCACCAGGGGGCCCTTACCGAATTCACCCCTCCACTTT
CASTRGPLPNSPLHF
>TRBJ1-2|TRBV18|-|-
TGTGCCAGCTCACCACCGAGAGGCGGAGGGTTCCACTATGGCTACACCTTC
CASSPPRGGGFHYGYTF
>TRBJ2-7|TRBV19|-|TRBD2
TGTGCCAGTAGTATAACTAGCGGGGACTACGAGCAGTACTTC
CASSITSGDYEQYF
>TRBJ1-2|TRBV30|-|-
TGTGCCTGGAGTGTAGCGTATGGCTACACCTTC
CAWSVAYGYTF
>TRBJ1-1|TRBV5-4|once|-
TGTGCCAGCAGCTCGGGGTTTGAGACTGAAGCTTTCTTT
CASSSGFETEAFF
>TRBJ2-7|TRBV4-1|-|-
TGCGCCAGCAGCCAAGGCTACAGGGTTTCCGAGCAGTACTTC
CASSQGYRVSEQYF
>TRBJ1-5|TRBV9|-|-
TGTGCCAGCAGCTCGGGACACACTGGTCCCCAGCATTTT
CASSSGHTGPQHF
>TRBJ2-3|TRBV5-1|-|-
TGCGCCAGCAAGAGCGGACCTAGCACAGATACGCAGTATTTT
CASKSGPSTDTQYF